Only a few counts were recorded for the clone carrying this T cell receptor beta chain. Its specificity is unknown. Generated by immunoSEQ multiplex PCR, the TCRdb table keeps only in-frame clones and is missing some. Here the sample spans about 79,000 clones, around 81% being singletons. This entry belongs to a study of T cell responses to AZD1222 COVID-19 vaccine. Study summary: Combined were second doses at about 4 or about 12 weeks. Study-wide results and limits: The study found Spike-specific TCR breadth and depth rose after two AZD1222 doses. Spike was spanned by vaccine-associated CD4 TCRs, which were dominant at 160-218 and 743-854. There were repertoire samples only from the period after the peak T cell response.

This CDR3 contains 16 residues. V dropped 1 base and J dropped 2; count of bases not matched to a gene: 5. In germline, CDR1 is LGHDT, CDR2 YNNKEL (reference sequence). The sequences come from peripheral blood, collected on day 0 of AZD1222 vaccination. The gene calls are TRBV3-1 (or the pseudogene TRBV3-2) and TRBJ1-5, with 7 bases matching TRBD1. The source is an adult in good health. CDR3 loop: CASSQGPTGRNQPQHF. The CDR3 DNA follows: TGTGCCAGCAGCCAAGGTCCGACAGGGCGCAATCAGCCCCAGCATTTT.